The 22 T cell receptor beta chains presented below share a single source sample, sequenced in a study of shared clonotypes between healthy human individuals. The table came from immunoSEQ multiplex PCR; TCRdb's copy has only in-frame clones and leaves some out. The data show 1.4 million or so clones, around 98.5% seen once. Sequenced material: naive CD4+ T cells sorted from blood. Subset described: CD45RA+ positively selected. The origin of the receptors is a man between 25 and 39 years old in good health.

The chain is built from TRBV10-1 and TRBJ2-1, with TRBD2 as a possible D gene (5 bases). The CDR3 runs 18 residues. Looked up from germline, CDR1 is WNHNN and CDR2 is SYGVQD (reference sequence). V dropped 3 bases and J dropped 0 bases, with 18 bases sitting between them. The CDR3 coding sequence is TGCGCCAGCAGTGATTCTGCTAGCCCCACGAGCTCCTACAATGAGCAGTTCTTC. Its translation: CASSDSASPTSSYNEQFF.

The chain joins TRBV10-3 to TRBJ2-3; the D call may be TRBD1 or TRBD2 (5 bases each). The CDR3 sequence is 14 residues long. The V end was cut by 10 bases, the J end by 4 bases, with 18 bases between. Germline CDR1 and CDR2: ENHRY and SYGVKD. The CDR3 loop is CATTLGTDADTQYF. CDR3 DNA sequence: TGTGCCACAACTTTAGGGACGGATGCAGATACGCAGTATTTT.

The chain has TRBV5-1 and TRBJ2-3; D unresolved. Trimming removed 4 bases from V and 5 bases from J, with 23 bases in between. The germline V gene encodes CDR1 SGHRS and CDR2 YFSETQ. This CDR3 is built from 17 residues. The CDR3 protein is CASSLPPPSRLGDTQYF. The CDR3 bases are TGCGCCAGCAGCCTACCACCACCCTCTAGGCTTGGAGATACGCAGTATTTT.

The chain is built from TRBV29-1 and TRBJ2-5; a possible D gene is TRBD2 (5 bases). Trimming removed 4 bases from V and 5 bases from J, with 17 bases in between. The CDR3 runs 14 residues. Germline lookup yields CDR1 SQVTM and CDR2 ANQGSEA. The chain's CDR3 is CSVVPREFWETQYF. CDR3 nucleotides: TGCAGCGTTGTCCCTCGGGAATTTTGGGAGACCCAGTACTTC.

This chain links TRBV19 with TRBJ2-5; D might be TRBD1 or TRBD2, each matching 5 bases. In germline, CDR1 is LNHDA, CDR2 SQIVND (reference sequence). The CDR3 extends over 13 amino acids. The V end lost 5 bases, the J end lost 4 bases, and 11 bases lay between the germline ends. CDR3 amino acids: CASSWAGRETQYF. The DNA of the CDR3 is TGTGCCAGTAGTTGGGCAGGGAGAGAGACCCAGTACTTC. The variable domain in full, completed from reference TRBV19 and TRBJ2-5, reads DGGITQSPKYLFRKEGQNVTLSCEQNLNHDAMYWYRQDPGQGLRLIYYSQIVNDFQKGDIAEGYSVSREKKESFPLTVTSAQKNPTAFYLCASSWAGRETQYFGPGTRLLVL.

The rearrangement joins TRBV7-9 to TRBJ2-5; D ambiguous. Germline-derived CDR1 and CDR2 are SEHNR and FQNEAQ (reference sequence). The V end lost 5 bases, the J end lost 5 bases, and 9 bases lay between the germline ends. The CDR3 totals 12 residues. CDR3 loop: CASSAPSETQYF. The CDR3 nucleotides read TGTGCCAGCAGCGCACCTTCCGAGACCCAGTACTTC.

Regarding this clone: The sample has other DNA sequences that encode this CDR3 too. The chain links TRBV28 to TRBJ2-3; D ambiguous. Trimming left V 4 bases short and J 1 base short, with 9 bases between. CDR1 and CDR2 (germline): MDHEN, SYDVKM. This CDR3 region has 14 residues. The chain's CDR3 is CASSWASGTDTQYF. CDR3 DNA sequence: TGTGCCAGCAGTTGGGCCTCCGGCACAGATACGCAGTATTTT.

The chain joins TRBV7-9 to TRBJ2-5; possible D gene TRBD1, 6 bases. Germline V gene lookup returns CDR1 SEHNR and CDR2 FQNEAQ (reference sequence). The CDR3 sequence is 14 residues long. Trimming cost V 5 bases and J 2 bases, with 12 bases left between them. The CDR3 DNA sequence: TGTGCCAGCAGCGTGGACAGCTTTCAAGAGACCCAGTACTTC. It is translated as CASSVDSFQETQYF.

The V gene is TRBV19, the J gene TRBJ2-5; maybe TRBD2 (6 bases). This CDR3 spans 14 amino acids. V shed 5 bases and J shed 4 bases, with 14 bases lying between them. CDR1 and CDR2 (germline): LNHDA, SQIVND (reference sequence). The CDR3 sequence: CASSSRGSTETQYF. In DNA form, the CDR3 reads TGTGCCAGTAGTTCACGGGGGTCTACAGAGACCCAGTACTTC.

Turning to this clone: Within the sample, other DNA sequences also encode this same CDR3. V and J are TRBV18 and TRBJ2-3, with D perhaps TRBD1 (5 bases). This CDR3 has 16 residues. Germline V gene lookup returns CDR1 KGHSH and CDR2 LQKENI. V was shortened by 3 bases and J by 0 bases, with 13 bases between the two germline ends. The CDR3 DNA reads TGTGCCAGCTCACCTCTCCAAGGGGCGAGCACAGATACGCAGTATTTT. Translated: CASSPLQGASTDTQYF. The variable domain in full, completed from reference TRBV18 and TRBJ2-3, reads NAGVMQNPRHLVRRRGQEARLRCSPMKGHSHVYWYRQLPEEGLKFMVYLQKENIIDESGMPKERFSAEFPKEGPSILRIQQVVRGDSAAYFCASSPLQGASTDTQYFGPGTRLTVL.

This clone was counted once. The DNA for the CDR3 is TGTGCCGGCGGGGGGATGGAGCAGTACTTC. Protein product: CAGGGMEQYF. The gene calls are TRBV30 and TRBJ2-7; 8 nucleotides agree with TRBD2. Germline-derived CDR1 and CDR2 are GTSNPN and SVGIG (reference sequence). There are 10 residues in the CDR3. The J segment lost 7 bases and the V segment lost 8 bases, leaving 4 bases of the junction unmatched.

The gene calls are TRBV7-8 and TRBJ2-7; possibly TRBD1 or TRBD2 for D (5 bases each). V lost 1 base, J lost 3 bases, and 13 bases lay in between. The CDR3 is 15 amino acids. Germline lookup yields CDR1 SGHVS and CDR2 FQNEAQ. In nucleotides, the CDR3 is TGTGCCAGCAGCTTAGAATCCGGGGCCTACTACGAGCAGTACTTC. Protein: CASSLESGAYYEQYF.

J is TRBJ1-2 and V is TRBV7-2; D is uncertain. The V and J ends lost 7 bases and 0 bases respectively, with 21 bases between them. The CDR3 is 17 residues long. CDR1 SGHTA and CDR2 FQGNSA come from the germline V gene. DNA of the CDR3: TGTGCCAGCACTGCTCCGGCGCTGTCCGCTGCTAACTATGGCTACACCTTC. This codes for CASTAPALSAANYGYTF.

V gene TRBV11-3 combines with J gene TRBJ2-5; D is undetermined. This CDR3 is 14 amino acids long. Per germline, CDR1 SGHNT and CDR2 YENEEA. The ends were cut back, 1 base at V and 1 base at J, with 7 bases in the middle. The CDR3 reads CASSLGPIQETQYF. The CDR3 nucleotides are TGTGCCAGCAGCTTAGGGCCGATCCAAGAGACCCAGTACTTC.

The rearrangement uses TRBV28 and TRBJ1-5, with D uncertain. The V gene lost 2 bases and the J gene lost 0 bases, with 14 bases spanning the gap. The CDR3 spans 17 residues. The germline V gene encodes CDR1 MDHEN and CDR2 SYDVKM. The CDR3 region has the DNA TGTGCCAGCAGTTTAATGCGGGGTTACTATAGCAATCAGCCCCAGCATTTT. Translating it yields CASSLMRGYYSNQPQHF.

The chain recombines TRBV5-1 with TRBJ2-5; D call uncertain. CDR3 length equals 13 residues. V gave up 2 bases and J gave up 3 bases, with 8 bases separating them. From germline, CDR1 is SGHRS and CDR2 YFSETQ. CDR3 coding DNA: TGCGCCAGCAGCTTACCCTTAAAAGAGACCCAGTACTTC. It translates to CASSLPLKETQYF.

The J gene is TRBJ1-3, the V gene TRBV6-1; D remains ambiguous. This CDR3 comprises 15 residues. V shed 2 bases and J shed 2 bases, with 10 bases lying between them. Germline values: CDR1 MNHNS, CDR2 SASEGT. The CDR3 reads CASSELKGAGNTIYF. In DNA form, the CDR3 reads TGTGCCAGCAGTGAACTAAAGGGCGCTGGAAACACCATATATTTT.

The V call is TRBV18, the J call TRBJ2-7, with D perhaps given as TRBD1 or TRBD2 (5 bases each). V gave up 3 bases and J gave up 4 bases, with 16 bases separating them. CDR3 size: 15 residues. Per germline, CDR1 KGHSH and CDR2 LQKENI. This chain's CDR3 is CASSPLLQGPYEQYF. CDR3 DNA sequence: TGTGCCAGCTCACCGCTTCTTCAGGGACCGTACGAGCAGTACTTC.

The chain has TRBV7-8 and TRBJ2-5, with 7 bases lining up with TRBD1. The germline CDR1 and CDR2 sequences are SGHVS and FQNEAQ. V lost 4 bases and J lost 6; bases outside the gene matches: 8. CDR3 length equals 14 residues. The CDR3 region has the DNA TGTGCCAGCAGCTCTCAGGGGGATTGGAAGACCCAGTACTTC. Residues: CASSSQGDWKTQYF. Drawing the rest from reference TRBV7-8 and TRBJ2-5, the complete variable domain is GAGVSQSPRYKVAKRGQDVALRCDPISGHVSLFWYQQALGQGPEFLTYFQNEAQLDKSGLPSDRFFAERPEGSVSTLKIQRTQQEDSAVYLCASSSQGDWKTQYFGPGTRLLVL.

The chain couples TRBV7-3 to TRBJ2-5, with TRBD1 identical over 7 bases. CDR1 and CDR2 (germline): SGHTA, FQGTGA. V lost 5 bases, J lost 2 bases, and 8 bases stayed unmatched. The CDR3 extends over 15 amino acids. The CDR3: CASSRQGKTQETQYF. In DNA form, the CDR3 reads TGTGCCAGCAGCCGACAGGGAAAGACACAAGAGACCCAGTACTTC.

The CDR3 protein is CASSPNSGSYEQYF. In DNA form, the CDR3 reads TGTGCCAGCTCACCAAATAGCGGGTCCTACGAGCAGTACTTC. The J gene is TRBJ2-7, the V gene TRBV18, with TRBD2 matching 7 bases. The CDR3 has 14 amino acids. V was pared by 2 bases and J by 1 base, with 2 bases of the junction left unmatched. Germline CDR1 is KGHSH and CDR2 is LQKENI.

This clone appeared a few times. The sample contains more than one DNA sequence encoding this CDR3. This rearrangement joins TRBV9 to TRBJ2-5; D possibly corresponds to TRBD1 (5 bases). The CDR3 extends over 14 amino acids. Deletions cut 0 bases from V and 2 bases from J, with 8 bases between. Germline V gene lookup returns CDR1 SGDLS and CDR2 YYNGEE. DNA of the CDR3: TGTGCCAGCAGCGTAGTGGGGCAGCAAGAGACCCAGTACTTC. Its protein product is CASSVVGQQETQYF.